The subject of this entry is one T cell receptor (beta chain). The antigen is undetermined. The data belong to a study of T cell responses to AZD1222 COVID-19 vaccine. Overall study results and limits: Dominant at 160-218 and 743-854, vaccine-associated CD4 TCRs also spanned spike. Donors, mostly white British, included more females; clonal diversity was possibly underestimated. Repertoire sampling occurred only after the peak T cell response.

V lost 5 bases and J 2 bases, leaving 11 bases between the germline ends. Germline V gene lookup returns CDR1 SGHTA and CDR2 FQGTGA. This CDR3 is built from 14 residues. The data were produced by immunoSEQ multiplex PCR, yet TCRdb's version contains in-frame clones alone and is incomplete. The sample yields tens of thousands of clones, around 90% seen once. The sequences come from peripheral blood, collected on day 0 of AZD1222 vaccination. The J gene is TRBJ2-3, the V gene TRBV7-3; tentatively, D is TRBD2 (5 bases). The TCR comes from an adult in good health. CDR3 sequence reads: CASSPDFTTDTQYF. The CDR3 DNA reads TGTGCCAGCAGCCCGGACTTCACCACAGATACGCAGTATTTT.